The rows below give T cell receptor beta chains drawn from one sample of a study of cytotoxic CD8 clonotypes in ibrutinib-treated CLL. The table came from immunoSEQ multiplex PCR; TCRdb's copy has only in-frame clones and leaves some out. The sample consists of 20,000 to 25,000 clones, 65% to 75% of them appearing once. The specimen comprised PBMCs, sampled after 24 months of ibrutinib treatment. These receptors were collected from a human donor with chronic lymphocytic leukemia. Each CDR3 is given without its conserved first and last residue. A D gene is named only where the DNA matches it firmly.

v_call,cdr3_length,d_call,cdr3_aa
TRBV5-6,10,NA,ASNSLGNTIY
TRBV19,13,NA,ASSISGSYGDTRY
TRBV27,13,NA,ASSLKIRGSTEAF
TRBV19,11,NA,ASSMGQAYEQY
TRBV19,11,TRBD2,ASSTSGGYEQY
TRBV10-3,11,NA,AIRSGSNEKLF
TRBV18,15,NA,ASSPTDGGARAGGYT
TRBV29-1,12,NA,SVAGGTGAYEQY
TRBV7-9,13,TRBD1,ASSPPRDSVYEQY
TRBV5-6,9,NA,ASSKNTEAF
TRBV9,12,NA,ASSPRTETGELF
TRBV7-9,12,NA,ASSLGEVQETQY
TRBV5-1,10,NA,ASSGGGDEAF
TRBV5-4,9,NA,ASSWENTIY
TRBV6-6,13,NA,ASSATGPSTDTQY
TRBV5-4,15,TRBD2,ASSLWLAGGPGETQY
TRBV11-3,12,TRBD1,ASSLGGQNEKLF
TRBV10-1,13,NA,ASSEATGSYNEQF
TRBV4-2,13,TRBD1,ASSSGTGSYNEQF
TRBV5-1,14,TRBD1,ASSFGPQGAGTEAF
TRBV5-1,13,NA,ASSLAAGGPYEQY
TRBV29-1,11,TRBD1,SVGQAAVYGYT
TRBV7-8,15,TRBD2,ASSFSLGGGPGDEQF
TRBV6-6,11,NA,ASSYGRATEAF
TRBV2,13,NA,ASSEGGGGFDEQF
TRBV4-1,12,NA,ASSQERVMDEQY
TRBV7-8,11,NA,ASSGGGTRGYT
TRBV2,15,NA,ASRNGGRVGGDQPQH
TRBV6-6,12,NA,ASSYSGSYNEQF
TRBV5-4,12,TRBD1,ASSARDRGYEQY
TRBV29-1,10,TRBD1,SAGTGGYEQY
TRBV5-4,13,NA,ASSFRAGLGYEQY
TRBV5-1,16,TRBD1,ASSSKIPGQGYTGELF
TRBV14,12,NA,ASSQGSGTWGYT
TRBV21-1,11,NA,ASSKDGGVGYT
TRBV5-5,12,NA,ASSYGRVGYEQY
TRBV27,8,NA,ASGFPTQY
TRBV25-1,10,NA,ASSDPGTEAF
TRBV19,12,TRBD1,ASGQVFSSYEQY
TRBV10-1,13,NA,ASSESELSRREQY
TRBV27,13,NA,ASSFWSEVQETQY
TRBV9,12,NA,ASSVAGPTDTQY
TRBV5-1,16,TRBD1,ASSYRGTGAAGANVLT